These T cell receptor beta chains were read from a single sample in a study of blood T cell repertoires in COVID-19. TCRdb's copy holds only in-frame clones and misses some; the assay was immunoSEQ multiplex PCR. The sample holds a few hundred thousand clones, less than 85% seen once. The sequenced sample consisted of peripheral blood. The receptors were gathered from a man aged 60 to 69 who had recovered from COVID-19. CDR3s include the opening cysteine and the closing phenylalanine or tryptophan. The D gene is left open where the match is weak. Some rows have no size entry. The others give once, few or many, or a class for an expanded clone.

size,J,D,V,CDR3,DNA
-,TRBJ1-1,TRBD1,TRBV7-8,CASSPTGQGYTEAFF,TGTGCCAGCAGCCCCACTGGACAGGGTTACACTGAAGCTTTCTTT
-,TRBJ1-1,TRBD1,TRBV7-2,CASSLHGTGVSRTTEAFF,TGTGCCAGCAGCTTACACGGGACAGGGGTTTCGCGTACGACTGAAGCTTTCTTT
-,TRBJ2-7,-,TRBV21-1,CASSSHGAGEGETYEQYF,TGTGCCAGCAGCTCTCACGGGGCGGGAGAGGGGGAGACCTACGAGCAGTACTTC
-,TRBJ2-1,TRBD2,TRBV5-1,CASSKGLAGEIDEQFF,TGCGCCAGCAGCAAGGGACTAGCGGGAGAAATTGATGAGCAGTTCTTC
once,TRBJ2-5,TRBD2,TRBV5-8,CASSLGLAGGPQETQYF,TGTGCCAGCAGCCTCGGACTAGCGGGGGGGCCCCAAGAGACCCAGTACTTC
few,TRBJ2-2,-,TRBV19,CASSIEQLNTGELFF,TGTGCCAGTAGTATAGAACAGTTGAACACCGGGGAGCTGTTTTTT
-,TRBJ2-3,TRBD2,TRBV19,CASSTSAGGARDTQYF,TGTGCCAGTAGTACCTCAGCGGGGGGGGCCAGAGATACGCAGTATTTT
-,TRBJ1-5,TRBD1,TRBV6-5,CASGTAIDQPQHF,TGTGCCAGCGGGACAGCCATAGATCAGCCCCAGCATTTT
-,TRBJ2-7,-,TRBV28,CASSDLLSSYEQYF,TGTGCCAGTAGCGACCTCCTTTCTTCCTACGAGCAGTACTTC
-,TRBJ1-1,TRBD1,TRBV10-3,CAISESGQGNTEAFF,TGTGCCATCAGTGAGTCGGGACAGGGAAACACTGAAGCTTTCTTT
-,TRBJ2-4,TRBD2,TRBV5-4,CASSSSGGQNIQYF,TGTGCCAGCAGCTCTAGCGGGGGGCAAAACATTCAGTACTTC
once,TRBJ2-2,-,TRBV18,CASSPRVAAGELFF,TGTGCCAGCTCACCTCGCGTAGCGGCCGGGGAGCTGTTTTTT
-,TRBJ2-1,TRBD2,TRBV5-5,CASHGTSRLNEQFF,TGTGCCAGCCACGGGACTAGCAGATTAAATGAGCAGTTCTTC
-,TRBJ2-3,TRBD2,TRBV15,CATSSPTSLAGTDTQYF,TGTGCCACCAGCAGCCCGACTAGCCTTGCTGGCACAGATACGCAGTATTTT
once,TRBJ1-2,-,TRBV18,CASSLRDTNYGYTF,TGTGCCAGCTCACTTCGGGACACTAACTATGGCTACACCTTC
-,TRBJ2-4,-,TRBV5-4,CASSLAGRQGGNIQYF,TGTGCCAGCAGCTTGGCCGGGCGTCAGGGCGGAAACATTCAGTACTTC
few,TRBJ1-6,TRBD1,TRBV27,CASSRDRTRVVSPLHF,TGTGCCAGCAGCAGGGACAGGACGAGGGTGGTCTCACCCCTCCACTTT
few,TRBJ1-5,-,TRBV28,CASSQVGSLNQPQHF,TGTGCCAGCAGCCAGGTTGGCAGCTTAAATCAGCCCCAGCATTTT
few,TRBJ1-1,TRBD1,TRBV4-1,CASSPTLGQGASPEAFF,TGCGCCAGCAGCCCGACCTTGGGACAGGGGGCCAGTCCTGAAGCTTTCTTT
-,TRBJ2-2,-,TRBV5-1,CASSWGDDGELFF,TGCGCCAGCAGCTGGGGGGACGACGGGGAGCTGTTTTTT
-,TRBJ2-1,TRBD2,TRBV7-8,CASSLAGWREIDNEQFF,TGTGCCAGCAGCTTAGCGGGTTGGCGGGAGATCGACAATGAGCAGTTCTTC
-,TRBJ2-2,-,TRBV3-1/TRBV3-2,CASSQVSRGRRTGELFF,TGTGCCAGCAGCCAAGTTTCCCGGGGGAGAAGGACCGGGGAGCTGTTTTTT
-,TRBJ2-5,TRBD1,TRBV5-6,CASSGEGTGAEETQYF,TGTGCCAGCAGCGGGGAAGGGACAGGGGCTGAGGAGACCCAGTACTTC
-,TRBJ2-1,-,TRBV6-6,CASSPGRSYNEQFF,TGTGCCAGCTCCCCCGGGAGAAGCTACAATGAGCAGTTCTTC
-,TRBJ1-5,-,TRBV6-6,CASRKDTGPQHF,TGTGCCAGCAGAAAGGACACCGGGCCCCAGCATTTT
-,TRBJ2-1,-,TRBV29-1,CSVELARAPSASSYNEQFF,TGCAGCGTTGAATTGGCCAGGGCCCCCTCCGCGAGCTCCTACAATGAGCAGTTCTTC
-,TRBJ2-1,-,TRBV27,CASSLAGAKGRQFF,TGTGCCAGCAGTTTAGCAGGGGCGAAGGGTAGGCAGTTCTTC